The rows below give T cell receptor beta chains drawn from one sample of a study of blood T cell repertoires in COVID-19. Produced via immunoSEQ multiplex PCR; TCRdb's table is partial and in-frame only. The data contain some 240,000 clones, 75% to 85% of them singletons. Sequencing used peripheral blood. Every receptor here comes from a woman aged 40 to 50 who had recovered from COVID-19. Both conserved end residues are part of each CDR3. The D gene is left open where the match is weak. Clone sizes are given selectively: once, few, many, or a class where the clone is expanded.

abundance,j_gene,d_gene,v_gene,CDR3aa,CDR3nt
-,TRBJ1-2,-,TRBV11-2,CASSLSYREYGYTF,TGTGCCAGCAGCTTATCTTACAGGGAGTATGGCTACACCTTC
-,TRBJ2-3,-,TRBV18,CASSLDLDTQYF,TGTGCCAGCTCACTCGACTTAGATACGCAGTATTTT
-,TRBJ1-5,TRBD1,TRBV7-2,CASSSDRGHQPQHF,TGTGCCAGCAGCTCGGACAGGGGGCACCAGCCCCAGCATTTT
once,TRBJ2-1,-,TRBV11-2,CASSFERESYNEQFF,TGTGCCAGCAGCTTTGAGAGGGAATCCTACAATGAGCAGTTCTTC
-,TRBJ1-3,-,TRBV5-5,CASSVFNSGNTIYF,TGTGCCAGCAGCGTTTTTAACTCGGGAAACACCATATATTTT
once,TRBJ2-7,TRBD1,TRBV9,CASSPTGGAYEQYF,TGTGCCAGCAGCCCCACAGGGGGTGCCTACGAGCAGTACTTC
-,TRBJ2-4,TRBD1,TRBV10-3,CAIGLGTGSNIQYF,TGTGCCATCGGTCTAGGGACAGGGAGTAACATTCAGTACTTC
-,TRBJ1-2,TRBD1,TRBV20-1,CSASETGEILRSRGYTF,TGCAGTGCTAGTGAGACAGGGGAGATTTTAAGGAGTCGGGGCTACACCTTC
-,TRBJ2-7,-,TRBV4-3,CASSQEGLPTYEQYF,TGCGCCAGCAGCCAAGAGGGGCTCCCAACCTACGAGCAGTACTTC
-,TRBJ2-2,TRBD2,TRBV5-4,CASSPGGGPSGGEPFF,TGTGCCAGCAGCCCCGGGGGGGGGCCGTCCGGCGGGGAGCCGTTTTTT
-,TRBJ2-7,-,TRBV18,CASSPTEGGYEQYF,TGTGCCAGCTCACCAACGGAGGGAGGTTACGAGCAGTACTTC
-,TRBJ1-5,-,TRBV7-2,CASSASVGGVGQPQHF,TGTGCCAGCAGCGCCTCGGTTGGGGGGGTGGGTCAGCCCCAGCATTTT
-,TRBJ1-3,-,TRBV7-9,CASSRDTDLSGNTIYF,TGTGCCAGCAGCCGGGACACAGATCTCTCTGGAAACACCATATATTTT
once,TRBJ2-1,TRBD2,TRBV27,CASSGGGDSYNEQFF,TGTGCCAGCAGTGGCGGGGGAGACTCCTACAATGAGCAGTTCTTC
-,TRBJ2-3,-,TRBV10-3,CAIRSKDLSTDTQYF,TGTGCCATCAGGTCCAAGGACTTGAGCACAGATACGCAGTATTTT
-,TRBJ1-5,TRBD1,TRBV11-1,CASSATGVNQPQHF,TGTGCCAGCAGCGCGACAGGGGTCAATCAGCCCCAGCATTTT
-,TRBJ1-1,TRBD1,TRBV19,CASSRTGAMNTEAFF,TGTGCCAGTAGTCGGACAGGGGCCATGAACACTGAAGCTTTCTTT
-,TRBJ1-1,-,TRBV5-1,CASSLVQGMNTEAFF,TGCGCCAGCAGCTTGGTCCAGGGAATGAACACTGAAGCTTTCTTT
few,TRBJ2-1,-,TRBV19,CASSISPSDYIYNEQFF,TGTGCCAGTAGTATTAGTCCCAGCGACTACATCTACAATGAGCAGTTCTTC
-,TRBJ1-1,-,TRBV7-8,CASSGGASLLAFF,TGTGCCAGCAGCGGAGGCGCGAGTCTGTTAGCTTTCTTT
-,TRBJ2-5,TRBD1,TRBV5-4,CASSPGTVQETQYF,TGTGCCAGCAGTCCCGGGACAGTCCAAGAGACCCAGTACTTC
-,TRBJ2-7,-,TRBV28,CASSSSGAGSSYEQYF,TGTGCCAGCAGCTCATCGGGAGCGGGCAGCTCCTACGAGCAGTACTTC
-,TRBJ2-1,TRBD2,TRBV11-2,CASSLEGLAGGPFF,TGTGCCAGCAGCTTAGAGGGACTAGCGGGGGGGCCGTTCTTC
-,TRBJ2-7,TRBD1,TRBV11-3,CASSLEGTGSEQYF,TGTGCCAGCAGCCTCGAGGGGACAGGAAGCGAGCAGTACTTC
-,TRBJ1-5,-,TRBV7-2,CASSLWGGSNQPQHF,TGTGCCAGCAGCTTATGGGGAGGCAGCAATCAGCCCCAGCATTTT
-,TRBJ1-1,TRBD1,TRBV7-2,CASSVDRMNTEAFF,TGTGCCAGCAGCGTGGACAGGATGAACACTGAAGCTTTCTTT
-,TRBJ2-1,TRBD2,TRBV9,CASSVVAGWGNEQFF,TGTGCCAGCAGCGTAGTAGCGGGGTGGGGCAATGAGCAGTTCTTC